The present entry profiles one T cell receptor (beta chain) with its context. V lost 1 base, J lost 7 bases, and 8 bases lay in between. Germline lookup yields CDR1 SGHAT and CDR2 FQNNGV. This CDR3 spans 13 amino acids. Random-hexamer reverse transcription was applied to about 0.45 to 1 ug RNA. It was immunoSEQ multiplex PCR that amplified TCR beta CDR3 across 54 Vbeta and 13 Jbeta. TCRdb redid the calling of the immunoSEQ multiplex PCR reads with MiXCR, one entry per CDR3 protein. The table shows 150,000 to 200,000 distinct CDR3 sequences, with just over 90% occurring only once. Negative isolation was applied to CD8+ and CD4+ T cells, and FACS enrichment was applied to TEMRA cells. The sample belongs to a study of CD8 T cells in Susac syndrome.

The TCR was taken from a human donor in good health. Sequences were obtained from CD4+ T cells from PBMCs. The J gene is TRBJ1-5, the V gene TRBV11-2; D not resolved. The CDR3 nucleotides read TGTGCCAGCAGCTTAGGTAAAGGACAGCCCCAGCATTTT. It yields the protein CASSLGKGQPQHF.